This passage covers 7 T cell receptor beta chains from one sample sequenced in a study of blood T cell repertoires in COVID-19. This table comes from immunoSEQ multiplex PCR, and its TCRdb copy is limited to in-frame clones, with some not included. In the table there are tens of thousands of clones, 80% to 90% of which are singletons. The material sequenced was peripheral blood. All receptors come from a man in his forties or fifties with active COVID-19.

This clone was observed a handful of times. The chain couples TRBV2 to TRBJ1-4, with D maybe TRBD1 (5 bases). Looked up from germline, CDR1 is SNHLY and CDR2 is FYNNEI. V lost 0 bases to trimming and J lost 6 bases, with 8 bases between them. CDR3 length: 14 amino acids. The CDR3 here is CASSEASGYEKLFF. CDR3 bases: TGTGCCAGCAGTGAAGCTTCAGGGTATGAAAAACTGTTTTTT.

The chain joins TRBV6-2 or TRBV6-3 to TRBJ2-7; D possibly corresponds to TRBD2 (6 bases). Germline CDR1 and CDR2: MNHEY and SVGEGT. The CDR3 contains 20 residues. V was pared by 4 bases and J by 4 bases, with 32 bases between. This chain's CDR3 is CASSFIGGAGIELPGYEQYF. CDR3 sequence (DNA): TGTGCCAGCAGTTTCATCGGCGGGGCGGGGATCGAACTCCCCGGGTACGAGCAGTACTTC.

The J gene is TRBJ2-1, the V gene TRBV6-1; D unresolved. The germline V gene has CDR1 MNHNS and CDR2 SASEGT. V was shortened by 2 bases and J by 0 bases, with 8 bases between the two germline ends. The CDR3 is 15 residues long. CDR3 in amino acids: CASSELPGSYNEQFF. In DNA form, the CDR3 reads TGTGCCAGCAGTGAATTGCCAGGCTCCTACAATGAGCAGTTCTTC.

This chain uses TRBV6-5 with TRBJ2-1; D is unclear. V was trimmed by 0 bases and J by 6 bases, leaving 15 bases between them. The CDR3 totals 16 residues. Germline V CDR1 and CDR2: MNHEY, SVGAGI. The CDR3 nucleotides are TGTGCCAGCAGTTACTCTGACATATCGGCCGGCAATGAGCAGTTCTTC. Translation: CASSYSDISAGNEQFF.

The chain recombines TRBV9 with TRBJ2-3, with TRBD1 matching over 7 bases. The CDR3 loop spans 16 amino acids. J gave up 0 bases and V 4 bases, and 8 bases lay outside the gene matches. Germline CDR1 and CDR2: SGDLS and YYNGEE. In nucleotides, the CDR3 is TGTGCCAGCAGCTCGAACCCCAGGGGGAGCACAGATACGCAGTATTTT. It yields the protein CASSSNPRGSTDTQYF.

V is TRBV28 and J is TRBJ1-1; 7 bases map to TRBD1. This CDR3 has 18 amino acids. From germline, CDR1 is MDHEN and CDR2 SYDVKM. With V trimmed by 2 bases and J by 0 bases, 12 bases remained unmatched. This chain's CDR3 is CASSLRSGRGVMNTEAFF. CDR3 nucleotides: TGTGCCAGCAGTTTAAGGTCGGGCAGGGGGGTCATGAACACTGAAGCTTTCTTT.

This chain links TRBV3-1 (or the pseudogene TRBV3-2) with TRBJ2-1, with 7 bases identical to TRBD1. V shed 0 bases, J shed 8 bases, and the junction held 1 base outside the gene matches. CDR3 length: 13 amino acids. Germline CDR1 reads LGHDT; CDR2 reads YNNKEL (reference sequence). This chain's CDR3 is CASSQEGGDEQFF. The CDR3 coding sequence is TGTGCCAGCAGCCAAGAAGGGGGCGATGAGCAGTTCTTC.